The present entry profiles one T cell receptor beta chain with its context. Antigen unknown. This specimen belongs to a study of cytomegalovirus exposure and HLA in healthy donors. Regarding the study as a whole: Listed as cytomegalovirus-associated were over 150 TCR beta chains. High sensitivity and specificity were reportedly achieved when the classifier diagnosed cytomegalovirus status.

Both 60 Vbeta primers and 13 Jbeta primers went into the PCR. TCRdb's copy holds only in-frame clones and misses some; the assay was immunoSEQ multiplex PCR. The table records tens of thousands of clones, 76% of them present only once. Material: PBMCs. The receptor was derived from a man aged 18 to 35 in good health and CMV-seronegative.

In DNA form, the CDR3 reads TGCGCCAGCAGCCGGACAGGGGGCGCTGAGACCCAGTACTTC. Protein product: CASSRTGGAETQYF. The gene calls are TRBV5-1 and TRBJ2-5; 11 nucleotides align to TRBD1. Germline CDR1 and CDR2: SGHRS and YFSETQ. J gave up 5 bases and V 4 bases, and 4 bases lay outside the gene matches. The CDR3 loop spans 14 amino acids.